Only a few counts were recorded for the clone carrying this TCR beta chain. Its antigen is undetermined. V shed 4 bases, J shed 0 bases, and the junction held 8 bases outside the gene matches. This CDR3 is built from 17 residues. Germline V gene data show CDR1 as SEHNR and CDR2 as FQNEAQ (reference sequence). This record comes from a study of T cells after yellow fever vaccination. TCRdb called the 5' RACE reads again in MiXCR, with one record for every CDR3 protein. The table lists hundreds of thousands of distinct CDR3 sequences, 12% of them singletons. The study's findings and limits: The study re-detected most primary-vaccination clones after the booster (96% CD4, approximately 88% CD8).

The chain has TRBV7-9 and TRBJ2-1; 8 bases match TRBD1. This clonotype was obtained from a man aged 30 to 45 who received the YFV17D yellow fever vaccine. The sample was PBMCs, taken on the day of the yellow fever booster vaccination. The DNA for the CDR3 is TGTGCCAGCAGCTACCTACAGGGGGAGAGCTCCTACAATGAGCAGTTCTTC. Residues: CASSYLQGESSYNEQFF.